This T cell receptor beta chain emerged from a study of preoperative IRX-2 immunotherapy in early breast cancer. Assay: immunoSEQ multiplex PCR; the TCRdb copy retains only in-frame clones and omits some. Of 35,000 to 55,000 clones in the sample, roughly 94% were seen once. The sample's treatment: preoperative locoregional IRX-2 cytokine immunotherapy. Patients received preoperative, locoregional IRX-2 cytokine immunotherapy in a phase Ib study. This clone came up once. The sample here was tumor tissue, taken after IRX-2 immunotherapy. The receptor was derived from a human donor with breast cancer.

The chain's CDR3 is CASTLTQGIDTQYF. CDR3 in DNA: TGTGCCAGCACCCTAACCCAGGGGATAGATACGCAGTATTTT. The rearrangement uses TRBV6-5 and TRBJ2-3; D perhaps matches TRBD1 (6 bases). Germline values: CDR1 MNHEY, CDR2 SVGAGI. Trimming pared 7 bases from V and 5 bases from J, leaving 16 bases between. The CDR3 is made up of 14 amino acids.